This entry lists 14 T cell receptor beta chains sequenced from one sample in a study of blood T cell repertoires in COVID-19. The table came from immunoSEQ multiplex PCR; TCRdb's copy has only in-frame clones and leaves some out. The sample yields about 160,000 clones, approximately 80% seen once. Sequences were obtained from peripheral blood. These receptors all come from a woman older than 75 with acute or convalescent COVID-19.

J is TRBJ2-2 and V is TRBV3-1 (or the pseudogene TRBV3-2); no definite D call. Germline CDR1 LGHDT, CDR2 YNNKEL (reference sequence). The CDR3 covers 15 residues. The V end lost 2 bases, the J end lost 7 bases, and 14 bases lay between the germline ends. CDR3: CASSQYTTLGGELFF. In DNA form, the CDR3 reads TGTGCCAGCAGCCAATATACTACTCTAGGCGGGGAGCTGTTTTTT.

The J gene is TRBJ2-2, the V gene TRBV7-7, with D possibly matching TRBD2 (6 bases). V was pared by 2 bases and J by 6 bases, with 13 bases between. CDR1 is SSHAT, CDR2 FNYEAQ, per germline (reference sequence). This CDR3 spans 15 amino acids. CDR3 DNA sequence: TGTGCCAGCAGCTTAAGGAGGGATACTGCCGGGGAGCTGTTTTTT. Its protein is CASSLRRDTAGELFF. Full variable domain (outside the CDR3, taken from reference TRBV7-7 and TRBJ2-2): GAGVSQSPRYKVTKRGQDVTLRCDPISSHATLYWYQQALGQGPEFLTYFNYEAQPDKSGLPSDRFSAERPEGSISTLTIQRTEQRDSAMYRCASSLRRDTAGELFFGEGSRLTVL.

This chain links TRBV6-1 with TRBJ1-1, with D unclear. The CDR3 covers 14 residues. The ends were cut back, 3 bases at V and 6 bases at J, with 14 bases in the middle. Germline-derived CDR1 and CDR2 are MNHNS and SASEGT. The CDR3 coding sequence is TGTGCCAGCAGTGACGCGTGGCAGGTACCTGAAGCTTTCTTT. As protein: CASSDAWQVPEAFF.

This CDR3 reads CASSSQGAKLSEQFF. The CDR3 DNA follows: TGTGCCAGCAGCTCCCAGGGGGCCAAGTTGAGTGAGCAGTTCTTC. This sequence joins TRBV6-4 and TRBJ2-1, with 8 bases matching TRBD1. The V and J ends lost 6 bases and 9 bases, in that order; junction bases with no gene match: 13. From germline, CDR1 is MRHNA and CDR2 SNTAGT. The length of the CDR3 is 15 residues.

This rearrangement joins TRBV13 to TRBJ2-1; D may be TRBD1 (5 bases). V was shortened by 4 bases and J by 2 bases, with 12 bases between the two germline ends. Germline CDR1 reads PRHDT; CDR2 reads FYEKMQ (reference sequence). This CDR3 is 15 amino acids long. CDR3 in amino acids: CASSSPRTTYNEQFF. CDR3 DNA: TGTGCCAGCAGCTCCCCCCGGACAACCTACAATGAGCAGTTCTTC. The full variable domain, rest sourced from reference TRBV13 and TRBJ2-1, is AAGVIQSPRHLIKEKRETATLKCYPIPRHDTVYWYQQGPGQDPQFLISFYEKMQSDKGSIPDRFSAQQFSDYHSELNMSSLELGDSALYFCASSSPRTTYNEQFFGPGTRLTVL.

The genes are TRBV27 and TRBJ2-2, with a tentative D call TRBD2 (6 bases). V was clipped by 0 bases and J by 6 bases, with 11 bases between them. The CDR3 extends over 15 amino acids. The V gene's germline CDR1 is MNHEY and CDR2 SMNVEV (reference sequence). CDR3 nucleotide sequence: TGTGCCAGCAGTTTATCCAGACTAGGGTCCGGGGAGCTGTTTTTT. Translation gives CASSLSRLGSGELFF.

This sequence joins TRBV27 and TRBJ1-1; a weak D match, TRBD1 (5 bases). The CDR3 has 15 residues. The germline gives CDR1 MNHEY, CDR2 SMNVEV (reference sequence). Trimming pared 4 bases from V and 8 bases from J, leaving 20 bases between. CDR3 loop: CASSSGRQLVSEAFF. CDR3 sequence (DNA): TGTGCCAGCAGTTCAGGTAGACAGTTGGTTTCAGAAGCTTTCTTT.

Here the CDR3 DNA reads TGTGCCAGCAGTCCGATCATGGACACGAGAGAGACCCAGTACTTC. The encoded protein is CASSPIMDTRETQYF. The chain carries TRBV6-5 and TRBJ2-5, with D perhaps TRBD1 (5 bases). This CDR3 is 15 amino acids long. Trimming shortened V by 5 bases and J by 4 bases, and 17 bases separated the two germline ends. CDR1 and CDR2 from the germline V gene are MNHEY and SVGAGI.

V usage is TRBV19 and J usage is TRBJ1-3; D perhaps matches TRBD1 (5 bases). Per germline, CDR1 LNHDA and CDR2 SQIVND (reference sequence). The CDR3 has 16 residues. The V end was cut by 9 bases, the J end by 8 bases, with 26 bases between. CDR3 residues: CASRFMGLSPGDTIYF. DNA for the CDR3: TGTGCCAGCCGTTTCATGGGACTCAGTCCGGGCGACACCATATATTTT. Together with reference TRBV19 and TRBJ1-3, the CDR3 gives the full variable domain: DGGITQSPKYLFRKEGQNVTLSCEQNLNHDAMYWYRQDPGQGLRLIYYSQIVNDFQKGDIAEGYSVSREKKESFPLTVTSAQKNPTAFYLCASRFMGLSPGDTIYFGEGSWLTVV.

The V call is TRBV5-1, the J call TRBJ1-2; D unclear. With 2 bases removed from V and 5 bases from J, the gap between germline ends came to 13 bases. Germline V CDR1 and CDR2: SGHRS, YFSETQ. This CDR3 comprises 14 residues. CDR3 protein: CASSFPGSTYGYTF. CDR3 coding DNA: TGCGCCAGCAGCTTTCCCGGTAGTACTTATGGCTACACCTTC.

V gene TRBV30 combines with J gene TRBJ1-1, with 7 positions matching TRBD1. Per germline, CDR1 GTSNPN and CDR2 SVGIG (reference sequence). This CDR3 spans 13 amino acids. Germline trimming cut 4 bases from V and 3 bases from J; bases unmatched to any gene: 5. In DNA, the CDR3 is TGTGCCTGGAAAGGGGGCGGGTACACTGAAGCTTTCTTT. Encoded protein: CAWKGGGYTEAFF.

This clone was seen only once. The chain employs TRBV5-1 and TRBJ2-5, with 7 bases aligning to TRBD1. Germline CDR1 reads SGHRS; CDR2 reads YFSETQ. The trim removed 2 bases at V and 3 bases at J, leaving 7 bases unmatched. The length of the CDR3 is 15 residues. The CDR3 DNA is TGCGCCAGCAGCTTTATGTTAGGGGGCGAAGAGACCCAGTACTTC. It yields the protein CASSFMLGGEETQYF. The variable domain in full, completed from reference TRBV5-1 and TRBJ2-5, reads KAGVTQTPRYLIKTRGQQVTLSCSPISGHRSVSWYQQTPGQGLQFLFEYFSETQRNKGNFPGRFSGRQFSNSRSEMNVSTLELGDSALYLCASSFMLGGEETQYFGPGTRLLVL.

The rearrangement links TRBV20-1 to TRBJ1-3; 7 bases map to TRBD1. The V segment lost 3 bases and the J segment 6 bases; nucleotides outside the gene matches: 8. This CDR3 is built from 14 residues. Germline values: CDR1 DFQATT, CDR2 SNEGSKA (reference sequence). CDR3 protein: CSASLGQEQNTIYF. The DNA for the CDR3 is TGCAGTGCTAGTCTCGGACAGGAGCAAAACACCATATATTTT.

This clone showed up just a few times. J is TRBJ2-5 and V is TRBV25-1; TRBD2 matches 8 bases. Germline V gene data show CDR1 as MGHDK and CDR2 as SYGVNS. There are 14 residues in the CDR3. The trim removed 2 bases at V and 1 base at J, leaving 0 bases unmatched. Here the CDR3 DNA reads TGTGCCAGCAGTGAACTAGCGGGCCAAGAGACCCAGTACTTC. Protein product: CASSELAGQETQYF.